Listed here are 29 T cell receptor beta chains from one sample, sequenced in a study of shared clonotypes between healthy human individuals (dated by TCRdb to 2020 to 2022). Library preparation employed the immunoSEQ multiplex PCR assay. TCRdb holds this immuneACCESS table with in-frame rearrangements only. Some clones are missing; in checked studies, unresolved V genes explain under half, and the rest has no known cause. Within this sample are about 2.4 million clones, with around 94% of them counted one time only. Roughly 0.15% of the sample is taken by the ten largest. Sequenced material: naive CD4+ T cells sorted from blood. This specimen's cell subset or site label, per the study, means: CD45RA+ positively selected. The receptors were gathered from a man aged 18 to 30 in good health.

The chain joins TRBV5-6 to TRBJ2-7, with TRBD1 matching over 7 bases. Germline V gene sequence: CDR1 SGHDT, CDR2 YYEEEE. With V trimmed by 6 bases and J by 7 bases, 19 bases remained unmatched. The CDR3 runs to 16 residues. The CDR3 nucleotides are TGTGCCAGCACCCGTGTGTCGGACAGGCCCAATGAAGAGCAGTACTTC. Translating gives CASTRVSDRPNEEQYF.

The chain combines TRBV5-4 with TRBJ2-7, with TRBD1 identical over 9 bases. Germline V gene data show CDR1 as SGHNT and CDR2 as YYREEE (reference sequence). Trimming cost V 4 bases and J 5 bases; bases outside gene matches: 10. This CDR3 region has 15 residues. The CDR3 spells CASSPPGQGSDEQYF. CDR3 DNA sequence: TGTGCCAGCAGCCCGCCAGGACAGGGGTCGGACGAGCAGTACTTC.

The V and J genes are TRBV11-3 and TRBJ1-1; perhaps TRBD1 as D (6 bases). CDR3 length: 15 amino acids. Germline V gene data show CDR1 as SGHNT and CDR2 as YENEEA. Between the trimmed V and J ends, which lost 5 bases and 3 bases, there was a span of 16 bases. CDR3 sequence reads: CASSDSWGPDTEAFF. DNA of the CDR3: TGTGCCAGCAGCGACAGTTGGGGGCCGGACACTGAAGCTTTCTTT.

This clone was counted only a few times. The sample holds other DNA sequences that translate to the same CDR3. The rearrangement joins TRBV19 to TRBJ1-1; 8 nucleotides match TRBD1. The V segment lost 9 bases and the J segment 1 base; nucleotides outside the gene matches: 10. This CDR3 is built from 15 residues. CDR1 LNHDA and CDR2 SQIVND come from the germline V gene (reference sequence). As DNA, the CDR3 is TGTGCCAGCACCTCACCCGGGACAGGGAACACTGAAGCTTTCTTT. Protein: CASTSPGTGNTEAFF. Supplemented by reference TRBV19 and TRBJ1-1, the full variable domain reads DGGITQSPKYLFRKEGQNVTLSCEQNLNHDAMYWYRQDPGQGLRLIYYSQIVNDFQKGDIAEGYSVSREKKESFPLTVTSAQKNPTAFYLCASTSPGTGNTEAFFGQGTRLTVV.

The chain uses TRBV2 and TRBJ1-2; TRBD1 might be the D (5 bases). The V and J ends lost 7 bases and 4 bases respectively, with 13 bases between them. The germline V gene has CDR1 SNHLY and CDR2 FYNNEI. The length of the CDR3 is 13 residues. Written as DNA, the CDR3 is TGTGCCAGCATTAAGGGGCGCGTCTATGGCTACACCTTC. Protein: CASIKGRVYGYTF. Complete variable domain (other parts from reference TRBV2 and TRBJ1-2): EPEVTQTPSHQVTQMGQEVILRCVPISNHLYFYWYRQILGQKVEFLVSFYNNEISEKSEIFDDQFSVERPDGSNFTLKIRSTKLEDSAMYFCASIKGRVYGYTFGSGTRLTVV.

The chain employs TRBV7-9 and TRBJ2-3; 8 bases match TRBD1. Germline V lookup: CDR1 SEHNR, CDR2 FQNEAQ (reference sequence). The CDR3 loop spans 15 amino acids. Trimming at V came to 1 base and at J to 8 bases, leaving 8 bases not matched to a gene. CDR3 protein: CASSLDGSGQGTQYF. The DNA for the CDR3 is TGTGCCAGCAGCTTAGACGGGAGCGGACAGGGTACGCAGTATTTT.

This chain joins TRBV4-1 and TRBJ2-7; 8 nucleotides line up with TRBD2. Germline V CDR1 and CDR2: MGHRA, YSYEKL. The V and J ends lost 3 bases and 1 base, in that order; junction bases with no gene match: 5. CDR3 size: 15 residues. The CDR3, as DNA: TGCGCCAGCAGCCACTACCGCGGGGGGTCCTACGAGCAGTACTTC. Translated: CASSHYRGGSYEQYF.

This clone occurred once. V is TRBV7-2 and J is TRBJ2-3, with D perhaps TRBD1 (6 bases). The V end lost 0 bases, the J end lost 6 bases, and 25 bases lay between the germline ends. The germline V gene has CDR1 SGHTA and CDR2 FQGNSA. This CDR3 is built from 19 residues. CDR3 residues: CASSLAIQAGAPVTDTQYF. CDR3 DNA sequence: TGTGCCAGCAGCTTAGCCATTCAGGCAGGGGCGCCAGTAACGGATACGCAGTATTTT.

The J gene is TRBJ2-2, the V gene TRBV6-4; D is perhaps TRBD1 (5 bases). CDR3 length: 13 residues. Trimming stripped 4 bases from V and 6 bases from J, with 9 bases between. The germline CDR1 and CDR2 sequences are MRHNA and SNTAGT. The CDR3 loop is CASSGSQAGELFF. For the CDR3, the DNA is TGTGCCAGCAGTGGCTCACAGGCCGGGGAGCTGTTTTTT.

This clone was found once. V is TRBV13 and J is TRBJ1-4; 8 bases are shared with TRBD1. The CDR3 length is 16 residues. After removal of 5 bases from V and 0 bases from J, the junction contained 5 bases not matched to a gene. The germline V gene has CDR1 PRHDT and CDR2 FYEKMQ (reference sequence). The CDR3 region is CASSSRQGPTNEKLFF. CDR3 DNA: TGTGCCAGCAGCAGTCGACAGGGGCCAACTAATGAAAAACTGTTTTTT.

The chain combines TRBV6-1 with TRBJ1-5; no reliable D call. This CDR3 spans 17 amino acids. The V end was cut by 2 bases, the J end by 0 bases, with 14 bases between. Germline lookup yields CDR1 MNHNS and CDR2 SASEGT. The CDR3 is CASSESAGKYSNQPQHF. CDR3 sequence (DNA): TGTGCCAGCAGTGAATCTGCCGGAAAATATAGCAATCAGCCCCAGCATTTT.

The chain joins TRBV6-5 to TRBJ1-2; 7 bases fit TRBD1. This CDR3 has 14 residues. Germline V CDR1 and CDR2: MNHEY, SVGAGI. Trimming cost V 8 bases and J 5 bases; bases outside gene matches: 11. The CDR3 region is CASAARQGEYGYTF. The CDR3 DNA follows: TGTGCCAGCGCCGCCCGACAGGGCGAGTATGGCTACACCTTC.

The chain links TRBV30 to TRBJ1-6, with TRBD1 identical over 8 bases. The germline gives CDR1 GTSNPN, CDR2 SVGIG (reference sequence). Germline trimming cut 2 bases from V and 9 bases from J; bases unmatched to any gene: 9. This CDR3 region has 15 residues. The CDR3 protein is CAWSSARQGSSPLHF. DNA of the CDR3: TGTGCCTGGAGTTCCGCCCGACAGGGGAGTTCACCCCTCCACTTT.

The V gene is TRBV7-8, the J gene TRBJ2-7; tentatively, D is TRBD1 (5 bases). Trimming took 2 bases from V and 4 from J, leaving 9 bases between them. Germline CDR1 reads SGHVS; CDR2 reads FQNEAQ. The CDR3 has 13 amino acids. CDR3 region: CASSLNGHYEQYF. The CDR3 DNA reads as TGTGCCAGCAGCTTAAATGGACATTACGAGCAGTACTTC.

This clone was observed once. Other DNA sequences from this sample encode an identical CDR3 as well. The J gene is TRBJ2-7, the V gene TRBV19, with 8 bases lining up with TRBD1. The junction had 5 bases not matched to a gene; V was cut back by 6 bases and J by 1 base. CDR3 length: 14 amino acids. The germline V gene encodes CDR1 LNHDA and CDR2 SQIVND (reference sequence). The CDR3 DNA sequence: TGTGCCAGTAGCAGGACAGGGTCGTCCTACGAGCAGTACTTC. Translation: CASSRTGSSYEQYF.

This CDR3 reads CASSIGQGAAEAFF. The DNA of the CDR3 is TGTGCCAGTAGTATAGGGCAGGGCGCCGCCGAAGCTTTCTTT. This rearrangement joins TRBV19 to TRBJ1-1; possible D gene TRBD1, 5 bases. Trimming removed 1 base at V and 8 bases at J, with 14 bases between. Germline values: CDR1 LNHDA, CDR2 SQIVND (reference sequence). The CDR3 runs 14 residues.

This chain links TRBV7-2 with TRBJ1-1; no reliable D call. Germline V gene sequence: CDR1 SGHTA, CDR2 FQGNSA. Trimming took off 5 bases at V and 3 bases at J, with 13 bases between the two ends. The CDR3 runs to 14 residues. DNA for the CDR3: TGTGCCAGCAGCCGTCCGACCCGGGACACTGAAGCTTTCTTT. Its translation: CASSRPTRDTEAFF.

The chain employs TRBV6-1 and TRBJ2-3, with D possibly matching TRBD1 (5 bases). Trimming took 7 bases from V and 8 from J, leaving 16 bases between them. The germline V gene has CDR1 MNHNS and CDR2 SASEGT. The CDR3 runs 13 residues. CDR3 region: CASNDQQAPTQYF. In DNA form, the CDR3 reads TGTGCCAGCAATGACCAACAGGCCCCTACGCAGTATTTT.

This chain uses TRBV19 with TRBJ2-5; a weak D match, TRBD1 (6 bases). Germline CDR1 is LNHDA and CDR2 is SQIVND (reference sequence). The V end lost 4 bases, the J end lost 1 base, and 13 bases lay between the germline ends. This CDR3 comprises 15 residues. The CDR3 DNA reads TGTGCCAGTAGTACCCTAGGGACACGCCAAGAGACCCAGTACTTC. The encoded protein is CASSTLGTRQETQYF.

The CDR3 nucleotides read TGTGCCAGCAGTGAACGCAGGGGGCAAGGGGATACGCAGTATTTT. This codes for CASSERRGQGDTQYF. J is TRBJ2-3 and V is TRBV2, with TRBD1 matching 8 bases. V trimming: 2 bases; J trimming: 6 bases; junction bases outside the gene matches: 7. This CDR3 contains 15 residues. The germline gives CDR1 SNHLY, CDR2 FYNNEI.

The chain links TRBV5-1 to TRBJ1-1; 7 bases line up with TRBD1. The J segment lost 1 base and the V segment lost 4 bases, leaving 7 bases of the junction unmatched. CDR3 length equals 15 residues. Germline CDR1 reads SGHRS; CDR2 reads YFSETQ. In DNA form, the CDR3 reads TGCGCCAGCAGCCCAGGGGGAAGTACGAACACTGAAGCTTTCTTT. Protein sequence: CASSPGGSTNTEAFF.

The chain is built from TRBV5-1 and TRBJ2-7; the match to TRBD2 covers 8 bases. The CDR3 covers 14 residues. With 2 bases clipped from V and 6 bases from J, the junction kept 7 bases outside the gene matches. CDR1 SGHRS and CDR2 YFSETQ come from the germline V gene. The CDR3 protein is CASSFNGGAVEQYF. In DNA form, the CDR3 reads TGCGCCAGCAGCTTTAACGGGGGGGCCGTCGAGCAGTACTTC.

Regarding this clone: Other DNA sequences from this sample encode an identical CDR3 as well. V is TRBV19 and J is TRBJ1-5; D gene uncertain. The CDR3 length is 13 residues. V was trimmed by 3 bases and J by 2 bases, leaving 5 bases between them. Germline-derived CDR1 and CDR2 are LNHDA and SQIVND (reference sequence). The CDR3 region is CASSIGGNQPQHF. In DNA form, the CDR3 reads TGTGCCAGTAGTATTGGGGGCAATCAGCCCCAGCATTTT.

On this clone itself: Mismatch with germline at one junction end may stem from a read error. The CDR3 DNA reads TGTGCCAGCAGATACTCGGGACGAAACACTGAAGCTTTCTTT. Its protein product is CASRYSGRNTEAFF. The V and J genes are TRBV6-5 and TRBJ1-1, with TRBD1 as a possible D gene (5 bases). This CDR3 is built from 14 residues. Germline values: CDR1 MNHEY, CDR2 SVGAGI.

This clone was picked up one time. The chain uses TRBV5-1 and TRBJ2-2, with D uncertain. Trimming stripped 7 bases from V and 0 bases from J, with 10 bases between. Germline V gene sequence: CDR1 SGHRS, CDR2 YFSETQ. The CDR3 runs to 14 residues. The CDR3 DNA sequence: TGCGCCAGCGCTACTTACGCGAACACCGGGGAGCTGTTTTTT. Amino acids: CASATYANTGELFF.

The CDR3 region is CASTRPGFEKLFF. CDR3 in DNA: TGTGCCAGTACACGGCCCGGCTTTGAAAAACTGTTTTTT. The genes are TRBV19 and TRBJ1-4; D call uncertain. This CDR3 spans 13 amino acids. Germline V gene sequence: CDR1 LNHDA, CDR2 SQIVND (reference sequence). Trimming cost V 7 bases and J 7 bases, with 13 bases left between them.

The rearrangement uses TRBV5-1 and TRBJ2-7; 11 bases align to TRBD1. V gave up 1 base and J gave up 2 bases; unmatched junction bases: 8. CDR1 and CDR2 from the germline V gene are SGHRS and YFSETQ. This CDR3 region has 17 residues. This CDR3 reads CASSLTAGQGAAYEQYF. CDR3 in DNA: TGCGCCAGCAGCTTGACCGCTGGACAGGGGGCAGCCTACGAGCAGTACTTC. Full variable domain (outside the CDR3, taken from reference TRBV5-1 and TRBJ2-7): KAGVTQTPRYLIKTRGQQVTLSCSPISGHRSVSWYQQTPGQGLQFLFEYFSETQRNKGNFPGRFSGRQFSNSRSEMNVSTLELGDSALYLCASSLTAGQGAAYEQYFGPGTRLTVT.

The chain links TRBV2 to TRBJ1-2, with unresolved D. Germline V CDR1 and CDR2: SNHLY, FYNNEI. Trimming removed 5 bases from V and 5 bases from J, with 9 bases in between. This CDR3 has 12 amino acids. The CDR3 is CASSPAEYGYTF. The CDR3 region has the DNA TGTGCCAGCAGTCCGGCGGAGTATGGCTACACCTTC. The full variable domain, with the rest looked up from reference TRBV2 and TRBJ1-2, is EPEVTQTPSHQVTQMGQEVILRCVPISNHLYFYWYRQILGQKVEFLVSFYNNEISEKSEIFDDQFSVERPDGSNFTLKIRSTKLEDSAMYFCASSPAEYGYTFGSGTRLTVV.

The chain combines TRBV21-1 with TRBJ2-1; TRBD1, the table's D call, lacks a check against the DNA. TRBV21-1 is listed as a pseudogene. This CDR3 comprises 17 residues. The CDR3 region is CASSPPDRPSSYNEQFF. CDR3 nucleotide sequence: TGTGCCAGCAGCCCCCCGGACAGGCCTAGCTCCTACAATGAGCAGTTCTTC.